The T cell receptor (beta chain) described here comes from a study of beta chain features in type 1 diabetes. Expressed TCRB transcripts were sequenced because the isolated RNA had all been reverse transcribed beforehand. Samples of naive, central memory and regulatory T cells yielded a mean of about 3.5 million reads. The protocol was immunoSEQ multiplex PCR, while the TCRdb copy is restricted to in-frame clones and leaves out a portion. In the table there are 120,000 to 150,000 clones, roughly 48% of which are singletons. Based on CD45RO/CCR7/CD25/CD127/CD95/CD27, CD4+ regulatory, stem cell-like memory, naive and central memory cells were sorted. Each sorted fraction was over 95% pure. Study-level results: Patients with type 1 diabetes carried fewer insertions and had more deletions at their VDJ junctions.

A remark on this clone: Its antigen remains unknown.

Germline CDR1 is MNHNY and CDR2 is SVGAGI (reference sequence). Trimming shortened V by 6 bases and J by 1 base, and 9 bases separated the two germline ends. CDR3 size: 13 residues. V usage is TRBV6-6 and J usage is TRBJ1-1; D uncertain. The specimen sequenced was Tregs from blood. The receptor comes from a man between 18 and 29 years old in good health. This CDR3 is CASSATPNTEAFF. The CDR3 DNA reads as TGTGCCAGCAGCGCGACACCGAACACTGAAGCTTTCTTT.